A selection of T cell receptor beta chains follows, all from one sample in a study of T cells expressing NK-cell markers. Using the 5' RACE reads, TCRdb records one entry per CDR3 protein without DNA. This sample contains some 440,000 distinct CDR3 sequences. The specimen sequenced was blood T cells: a sorted CD56 or NKG2C T cell subset, CD4+ or CD8+ T cells, or bulk PBMC T cells (not recorded which). These receptors were taken from a woman aged 45 to 65 in good health. The CDR3 runs from the conserved cysteine through the conserved F or W. The order of the fields is J gene, V gene, CDR3 protein.

TRBJ1-2 | TRBV20-1 | CSAKRQGGRGYGYTF
TRBJ2-7 | TRBV10-3 | CAISPPQGPYEQYF
TRBJ2-2 | TRBV19 | CASTVASTGLTGELFF
TRBJ2-2 | TRBV27 | CASSFRLAGVGRTGELFF
TRBJ2-1 | TRBV6-5 | CASSYSWDLIGGNEQFF
TRBJ1-5 | TRBV2 | CASSDALQGYSNQPQHF
TRBJ1-5 | TRBV7-6 | CASSSSPVNQPQHF
TRBJ1-4 | TRBV29-1 | CSAGDRGEKLFF
TRBJ1-2 | TRBV4-1 | CASSQDEWAGTLYGYTF
TRBJ2-2 | TRBV11-2 | CASSSLRASSVTGELFF
TRBJ2-3 | TRBV29-1 | CSVASGSTDTQYF
TRBJ1-1 | TRBV20-1 | CSATSRHGGNMNTEAFF
TRBJ1-2 | TRBV12-3/TRBV12-4 | CASSLSVRGLYGYTF
TRBJ2-1 | TRBV11-2 | CASSSLAIYNEQFF
TRBJ2-7 | TRBV25-1 | CASSESPPTAYEQYF
TRBJ1-2 | TRBV6-5 | CASSYSPVANYGYTF
TRBJ2-5 | TRBV20-1 | CSARDGKRGDPETQYF
TRBJ2-7 | TRBV20-1 | CSALMGALEQYF
TRBJ1-4 | TRBV12-3/TRBV12-4 | CASTMTGGLPNEKLFF
TRBJ1-2 | TRBV29-1 | CSVRQGIYGYTF
TRBJ2-5 | TRBV7-9 | CASSHFSWKGFWETQYF
TRBJ2-1 | TRBV24-1 | CATSHPDRGEQFF
TRBJ2-5 | TRBV30 | CAWTGGSETQYF
TRBJ2-5 | TRBV5-1 | CASRGLGQQETQYF
TRBJ2-1 | TRBV14 | CASSQDLIAGVWQFF
TRBJ2-1 | TRBV5-1 | CASSLGLAGGLFF
TRBJ1-3 | TRBV6-6 | CASSAPTASGNTIYF
TRBJ2-5 | TRBV15 | CATSRGSEETQYF
TRBJ1-1 | TRBV15 | CATSRAGPRGTEAFF
TRBJ2-5 | TRBV27 | CAPTGGETQYF
TRBJ2-3 | TRBV15 | CATSRDLAGGAADTQYF
TRBJ1-5 | TRBV4-2 | CASSVHTNSEQPQHF
TRBJ2-7 | TRBV4-1 | CASSQVLGEQYF
TRBJ2-1 | TRBV7-3 | CASSLIGGPYNEQFF
TRBJ2-5 | TRBV4-1 | CASSRLLRETQYF
TRBJ1-1 | TRBV7-9 | CASSFKDRETEAFF
TRBJ2-3 | TRBV15 | CATSTGTSGTDTQYF
TRBJ2-3 | TRBV4-1 | CASSQGLAASGSFADTQYF
TRBJ2-2 | TRBV12-3/TRBV12-4 | CASSLSGRARTGELFF
TRBJ2-6 | TRBV27 | CASSPVGLAGRSGANVLTF
TRBJ2-1 | TRBV19 | CASSIPSGEQFF
TRBJ2-4 | TRBV11-2 | CASSSAYAKNIQYF
TRBJ1-6 | TRBV20-1 | CSAREFRGWNSPLHF
TRBJ2-1 | TRBV28 | CASSPRFWEQFF
TRBJ2-3 | TRBV6-5 | CASRAAVSTDTQYF
TRBJ1-5 | TRBV15 | CATSSLGERANQPQHF
TRBJ1-1 | TRBV10-3 | CAISGGTGAMNTEAFF
TRBJ2-7 | TRBV20-1 | CSARTSPYEQYF
TRBJ1-1 | TRBV12-3/TRBV12-4 | CASRTQTGSEAFF
TRBJ1-1 | TRBV7-6 | CASSSWTGLNTEAFF
TRBJ2-1 | TRBV7-9 | CASSLAPTSGDYNEQFF
TRBJ2-7 | TRBV28 | CASTRGTTRGYEQYF
TRBJ2-1 | TRBV20-1 | CSARPAGGEQFF
TRBJ2-1 | TRBV12-3/TRBV12-4 | CASSLSVDAEIF
TRBJ2-1 | TRBV28 | CASSLHSGIGNEQFF
TRBJ2-1 | TRBV5-5 | CASSPDRVRGSEQFF
TRBJ2-7 | TRBV4-2 | CASSQERGASGSDYEQYF
TRBJ1-3 | TRBV15 | CATSRVQGVSGNTIYF
TRBJ2-2 | TRBV12-5 | CASGLGDRGSGELFF
TRBJ1-1 | TRBV12-3/TRBV12-4 | CATRRGPRTEAFF